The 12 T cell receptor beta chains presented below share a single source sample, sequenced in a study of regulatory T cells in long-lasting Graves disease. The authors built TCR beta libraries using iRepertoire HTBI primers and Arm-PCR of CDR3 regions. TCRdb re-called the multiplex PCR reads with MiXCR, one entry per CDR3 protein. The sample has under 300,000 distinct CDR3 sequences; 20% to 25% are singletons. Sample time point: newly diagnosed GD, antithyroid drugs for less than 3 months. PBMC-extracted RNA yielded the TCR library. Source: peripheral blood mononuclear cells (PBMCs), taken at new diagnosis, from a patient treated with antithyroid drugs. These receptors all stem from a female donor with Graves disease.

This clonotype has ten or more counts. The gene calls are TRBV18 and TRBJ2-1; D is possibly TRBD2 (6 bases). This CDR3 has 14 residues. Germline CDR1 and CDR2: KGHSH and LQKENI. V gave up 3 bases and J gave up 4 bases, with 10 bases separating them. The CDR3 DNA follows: TGTGCCAGCTCACCGGGAGGTGGATACAATGAGCAGTTCTTC. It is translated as CASSPGGGYNEQFF.

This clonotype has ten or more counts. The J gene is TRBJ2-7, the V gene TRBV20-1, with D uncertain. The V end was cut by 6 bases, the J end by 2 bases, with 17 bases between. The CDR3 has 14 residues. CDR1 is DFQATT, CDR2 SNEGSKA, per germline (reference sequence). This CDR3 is CSAPPSMDPYEQYF. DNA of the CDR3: TGCAGTGCCCCGCCCAGCATGGACCCCTACGAGCAGTACTTC.

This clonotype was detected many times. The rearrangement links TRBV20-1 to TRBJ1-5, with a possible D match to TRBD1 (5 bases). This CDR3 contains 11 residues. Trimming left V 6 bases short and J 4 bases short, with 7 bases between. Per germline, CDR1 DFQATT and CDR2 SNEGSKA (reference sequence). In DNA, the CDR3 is TGCAGTGCATCAGGGAATCAGCCCCAGCATTTT. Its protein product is CSASGNQPQHF.

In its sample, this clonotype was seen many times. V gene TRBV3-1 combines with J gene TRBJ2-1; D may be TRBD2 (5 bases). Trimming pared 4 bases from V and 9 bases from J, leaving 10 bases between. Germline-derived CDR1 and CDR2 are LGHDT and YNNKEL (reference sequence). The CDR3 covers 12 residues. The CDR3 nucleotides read TGTGCCAGCAGCCGCCTTGAGGGTGAGCAGTTCTTC. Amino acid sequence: CASSRLEGEQFF.

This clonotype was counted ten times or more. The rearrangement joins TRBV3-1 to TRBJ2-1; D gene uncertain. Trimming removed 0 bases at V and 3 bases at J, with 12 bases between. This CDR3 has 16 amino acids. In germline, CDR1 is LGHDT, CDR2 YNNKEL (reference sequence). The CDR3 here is CASSQEYPDRYNEQFF. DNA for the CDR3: TGTGCCAGCAGCCAAGAGTATCCAGACCGCTACAATGAGCAGTTCTTC.

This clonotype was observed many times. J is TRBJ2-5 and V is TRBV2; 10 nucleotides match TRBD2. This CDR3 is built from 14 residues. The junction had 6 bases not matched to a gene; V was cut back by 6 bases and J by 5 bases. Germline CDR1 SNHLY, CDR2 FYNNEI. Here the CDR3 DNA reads TGTGCCAGCAGCCAGCGGGAGGGAATGGAGACCCAGTACTTC. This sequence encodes CASSQREGMETQYF.

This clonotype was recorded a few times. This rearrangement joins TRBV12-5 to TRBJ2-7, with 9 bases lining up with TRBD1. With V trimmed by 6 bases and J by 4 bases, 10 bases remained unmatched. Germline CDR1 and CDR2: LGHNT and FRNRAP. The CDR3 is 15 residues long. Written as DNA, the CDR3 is TGTGCTAGTGGGCCCCGGGACAGGGAAACTTACGAGCAGTACTTC. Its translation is CASGPRDRETYEQYF. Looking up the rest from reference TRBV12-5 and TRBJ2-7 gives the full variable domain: DARVTQTPRHKVTEMGQEVTMRCQPILGHNTVFWYRQTMMQGLELLAYFRNRAPLDDSGMPKDRFSAEMPDATLATLKIQPSEPRDSAVYFCASGPRDRETYEQYFGPGTRLTVT.

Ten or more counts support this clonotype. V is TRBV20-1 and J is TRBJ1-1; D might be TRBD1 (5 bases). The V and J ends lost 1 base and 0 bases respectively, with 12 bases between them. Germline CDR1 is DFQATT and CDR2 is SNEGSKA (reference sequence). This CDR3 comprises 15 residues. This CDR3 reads CSARARGQLNTEAFF. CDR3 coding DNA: TGCAGTGCTAGAGCGAGGGGTCAGCTGAACACTGAAGCTTTCTTT.

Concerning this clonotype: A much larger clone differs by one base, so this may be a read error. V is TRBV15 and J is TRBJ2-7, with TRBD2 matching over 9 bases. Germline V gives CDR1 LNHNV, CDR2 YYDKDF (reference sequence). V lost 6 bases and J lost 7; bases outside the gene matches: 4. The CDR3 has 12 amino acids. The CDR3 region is CATRGSGGEQYF. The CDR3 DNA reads TGTGCCACCAGAGGTAGCGGGGGTGAGCAGTACTTC.

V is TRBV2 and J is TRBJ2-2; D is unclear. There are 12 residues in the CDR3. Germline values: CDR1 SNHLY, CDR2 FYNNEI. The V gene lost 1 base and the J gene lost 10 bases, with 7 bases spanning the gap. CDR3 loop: CASSEEVAELFF. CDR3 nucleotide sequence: TGTGCCAGCAGTGAAGAGGTAGCGGAGCTGTTTTTT.

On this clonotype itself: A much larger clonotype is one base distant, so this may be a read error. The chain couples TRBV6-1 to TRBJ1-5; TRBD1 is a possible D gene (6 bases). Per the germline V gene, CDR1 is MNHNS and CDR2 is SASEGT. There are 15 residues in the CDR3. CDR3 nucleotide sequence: TGTGCCAGCACCCCACAGGGCACAAGCAGTCAGCCCCAGCATTTT. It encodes CASTPQGTSSQPQHF.

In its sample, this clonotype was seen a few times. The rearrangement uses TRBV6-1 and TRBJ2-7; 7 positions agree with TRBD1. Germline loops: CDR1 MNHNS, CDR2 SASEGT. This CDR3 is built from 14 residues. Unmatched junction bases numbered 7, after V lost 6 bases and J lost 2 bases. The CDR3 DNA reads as TGTGCCAGCAGCTTAGACAGGGCCACCTACGAGCAGTACTTC. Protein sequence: CASSLDRATYEQYF.